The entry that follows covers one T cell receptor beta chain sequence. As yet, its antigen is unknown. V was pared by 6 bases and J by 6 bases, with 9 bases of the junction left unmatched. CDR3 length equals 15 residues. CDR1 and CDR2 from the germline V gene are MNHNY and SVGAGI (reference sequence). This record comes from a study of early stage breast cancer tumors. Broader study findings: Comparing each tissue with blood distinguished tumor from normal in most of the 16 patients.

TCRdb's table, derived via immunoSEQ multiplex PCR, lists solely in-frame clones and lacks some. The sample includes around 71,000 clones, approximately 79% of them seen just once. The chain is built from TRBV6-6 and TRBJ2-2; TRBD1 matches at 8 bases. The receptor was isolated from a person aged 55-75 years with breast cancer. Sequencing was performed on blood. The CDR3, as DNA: TGTGCCAGCAGAGGGGTAGGGACAGGCCCCGGGGAGCTGTTTTTT. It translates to CASRGVGTGPGELFF.